This T cell receptor (beta chain) was observed in a study of OX40 agonist ivuxolimab in advanced cancers. Study-wide context: Of the participants, 40% had some prior anti-PD-1, anti-PD-L1 or anti-CTLA-4 therapy, which was allowed.

Libraries were prepared by immunoSEQ multiplex PCR; TCRdb keeps only in-frame clonotypes and omits some of them. Counted here are around 80,000 clones, 85% occurring once; the ten biggest clones make up approximately 3.1%. The V and J ends lost 4 bases and 2 bases, in that order; junction bases with no gene match: 8. The germline CDR1 and CDR2 sequences are MNHEY and SVGAGI. The CDR3 contains 16 residues. Sequences were derived from CD4+ or CD8+ T cells sorted from blood, sampled in a trial of the OX40 agonist ivuxolimab. The clonotype was recovered from an adult with an advanced solid tumor such as melanoma, head and neck, liver or kidney cancer. This chain uses TRBV6-5 with TRBJ1-1, with 9 bases identical to TRBD1. The CDR3, as DNA: TGTGCCAGCAGTTCGACGGACAGGGGAGTAAACACTGAAGCTTTCTTT. Translated: CASSSTDRGVNTEAFF.